These 11 T cell receptor beta chains originate from one sample sequenced in a study of T cell changes during pregnancy in multiple sclerosis. Using immunoSEQ multiplex PCR, the repertoire was profiled, and TCRdb retains in-frame clones only, with some absent. The sample holds about 67,000 clones, approximately 89% seen once. Sequences were derived from peripheral blood, sampled in the second trimester of pregnancy. These receptors all come from a female donor with multiple sclerosis, enrolled in a pregnancy study.

The rearrangement links TRBV2 to TRBJ2-4; D might be TRBD1 (6 bases). There are 14 residues in the CDR3. Trimming removed 3 bases from V and 1 base from J, with 7 bases in between. Germline V gene data show CDR1 as SNHLY and CDR2 as FYNNEI. Written as DNA, the CDR3 is TGTGCCAGCAGTGACAGGGGCGCCAAAAACATTCAGTACTTC. Its protein is CASSDRGAKNIQYF.

The chain joins TRBV11-3 to TRBJ2-3; 10 positions match TRBD2. This CDR3 comprises 15 residues. Per germline, CDR1 SGHNT and CDR2 YENEEA. Losses at the gene ends were 5 bases for V and 3 bases for J; bases not matched to a gene: 5. This CDR3 reads CASSPGLAVTDTQYF. CDR3 coding DNA: TGTGCCAGCAGCCCCGGACTAGCGGTAACAGATACGCAGTATTTT.

The CDR3, as DNA: TGTGCCTGGAGTGAGTCAGGGGGCGAGAGGTATGGCTACACCTTC. It encodes CAWSESGGERYGYTF. The chain is built from TRBV30 and TRBJ1-2, with 8 positions matching TRBD1. Germline V gene sequence: CDR1 GTSNPN, CDR2 SVGIG (reference sequence). Germline trimming cut 1 base from V and 5 bases from J; bases unmatched to any gene: 9. CDR3 size: 15 residues.

This chain links TRBV5-5 with TRBJ2-3; possible D gene TRBD2, 6 bases. Trimming shortened V by 7 bases and J by 0 bases, and 9 bases separated the two germline ends. The CDR3 covers 13 residues. Germline CDR1 is SGHKS and CDR2 is YYEKEE (reference sequence). CDR3 loop: CASQGLSTDTQYF. CDR3 DNA: TGTGCCAGCCAGGGACTGAGCACAGATACGCAGTATTTT.

This clone has a handful of counts. The rearrangement joins TRBV2 to TRBJ1-1; TRBD1 matches at 9 bases. Trimming removed 7 bases from V and 0 bases from J; junction bases left unmatched: 3. CDR1 is SNHLY and CDR2 is FYNNEI in the germline V gene. The CDR3 sequence is 14 residues long. The CDR3 loop reads CASKGTGMNTEAFF. CDR3 sequence (DNA): TGTGCCAGCAAAGGGACAGGGATGAACACTGAAGCTTTCTTT.

The gene calls are TRBV19 and TRBJ2-3; TRBD2 is a possible D gene (6 bases). The CDR3 is 17 amino acids. V shed 3 bases and J shed 0 bases, with 16 bases lying between them. The germline V gene encodes CDR1 LNHDA and CDR2 SQIVND (reference sequence). CDR3 in amino acids: CASSMGSRGTSTDTQYF. CDR3 bases: TGTGCCAGTAGTATGGGGTCGCGGGGTACGAGCACAGATACGCAGTATTTT.

V usage is TRBV4-3 and J usage is TRBJ2-7, with 7 positions matching TRBD2. The CDR3 totals 14 residues. V trimming: 0 bases; J trimming: 6 bases; junction bases outside the gene matches: 5. Per the germline V gene, CDR1 is LGHNA and CDR2 is YSLEER. CDR3 sequence reads: CASSQDLRGGEQYF. The CDR3 DNA reads as TGCGCCAGCAGCCAAGATCTTCGCGGGGGCGAGCAGTACTTC.

The chain joins TRBV6-5 to TRBJ1-1; tentatively, D is TRBD1 (5 bases). V dropped 4 bases and J dropped 5 bases, with 11 bases sitting between them. The CDR3 has 13 residues. From germline, CDR1 is MNHEY and CDR2 SVGAGI. The DNA for the CDR3 is TGTGCCAGCAGTTTAGACGGGGGGACTGAAGCTTTCTTT. Translating it yields CASSLDGGTEAFF.

This clone was seen only once. V is TRBV7-2 and J is TRBJ2-7; 7 bases line up with TRBD1. Germline loops: CDR1 SGHTA, CDR2 FQGNSA. The CDR3 runs to 14 residues. The V and J ends lost 4 bases and 2 bases, in that order; junction bases with no gene match: 5. The CDR3 here is CASSSRTGTYEQYF. DNA for the CDR3: TGTGCCAGCAGCTCTCGGACAGGAACCTACGAGCAGTACTTC.

This chain uses TRBV5-1 with TRBJ2-1; 9 positions match TRBD1. This CDR3 is 14 amino acids long. Germline V CDR1 and CDR2: SGHRS, YFSETQ. The junction had 2 bases not matched to a gene; V was cut back by 0 bases and J by 7 bases. The CDR3 sequence: CASSLVQGANEQFF. The CDR3 DNA is TGCGCCAGCAGCTTGGTACAGGGGGCTAATGAGCAGTTCTTC.

This rearrangement joins TRBV20-1 to TRBJ2-7; no clear D. V was shortened by 2 bases and J by 4 bases, with 6 bases between the two germline ends. The CDR3 sequence is 11 residues long. Germline V gives CDR1 DFQATT, CDR2 SNEGSKA (reference sequence). The CDR3 protein is CSARIRYEQYF. Written as DNA, the CDR3 is TGCAGTGCTAGAATCCGTTACGAGCAGTACTTC.